This T cell receptor (beta chain) stems from a study of cytomegalovirus exposure and HLA in healthy donors. The study ran its PCR with 60 Vbeta and 13 Jbeta primers. Sequencing used immunoSEQ multiplex PCR; TCRdb keeps in-frame clones, though not all of them. The table lists some 170,000 clones, 75% to 80% of them singletons, with 5% to 8% in the top ten. Donors counted as nominally healthy when sampled, yet unrecorded immune exposures were likely. Study findings and constraints: Diagnosis of cytomegalovirus status made by the classifier reportedly showed high specificity and sensitivity. TCR beta sequences reportedly predicted the HLA-A and HLA-B alleles of most subjects accurately.

To note about this clone: Its antigen is not identified.

V lost 2 bases to trimming and J lost 8 bases, with 7 bases between them. The CDR3 loop spans 12 amino acids. Germline values: CDR1 MNHNY, CDR2 SVGAGI (reference sequence). This TCR came from a man aged 40-55 years in good health and CMV-seropositive. The chain carries TRBV6-6 and TRBJ2-1; D gene uncertain. Sequencing was performed on PBMCs. The CDR3 here is CASSYLYYEQFF. The CDR3 coding sequence is TGTGCCAGCAGTTACCTTTATTATGAGCAGTTCTTC.